These T cell receptor beta chains were read from a single sample in a study of control samples from healthy donors and cancer patients. The data were produced by immunoSEQ multiplex PCR, yet TCRdb's version contains in-frame clones alone and is incomplete. The table records 100,000 to 150,000 clones, roughly 92% of them present only once. The sequenced sample consisted of blood. These receptors all come from a man aged 18-30 years in good health. Both conserved end residues are part of each CDR3. A D gene is named only where the DNA matches it firmly. Some rows mark clone size as missing; the rest say once, few, many or name a class of expanded clone.

j_call: TRBJ1-1; v_call: TRBV15; d_call: -; clone_size: once; cdr3_nt: TGTGCCACCAGCAGACTGGACAGCAACACTGAAGCTTTCTTT; cdr3_aa: CATSRLDSNTEAFF
j_call: TRBJ2-7; v_call: TRBV7-6; d_call: -; clone_size: -; cdr3_nt: TGTGCCAGCGCCCGGGGGGCTGATACCTCCTACGAGCAGTACTTC; cdr3_aa: CASARGADTSYEQYF
j_call: TRBJ1-6; v_call: TRBV9; d_call: -; clone_size: -; cdr3_nt: TGTGCCAGCAGCAGGGACCCCTCGAGCTCCTATAATTCACCCCTCCACTTT; cdr3_aa: CASSRDPSSSYNSPLHF
j_call: TRBJ1-5; v_call: TRBV6-1; d_call: -; clone_size: -; cdr3_nt: TGTGCCAGCACCCAGGGATATAGCAATCAGCCCCAGCATTTT; cdr3_aa: CASTQGYSNQPQHF
j_call: TRBJ1-1; v_call: TRBV5-1; d_call: -; clone_size: few; cdr3_nt: TGCGCCAGCAGCCGCGGACAGAACACTGAAGCTTTCTTT; cdr3_aa: CASSRGQNTEAFF
j_call: TRBJ1-6; v_call: TRBV4-2; d_call: -; clone_size: -; cdr3_nt: TGTGCCAGCAGCCAAGACGGGGGCCGGGATTCACCCCTCCACTTT; cdr3_aa: CASSQDGGRDSPLHF
j_call: TRBJ2-3; v_call: TRBV10-3; d_call: -; clone_size: -; cdr3_nt: TGTGCCATCAGTGAGTCGAGGGGGGTCAGGGGTACGGGAGATACGCAGTATTTT; cdr3_aa: CAISESRGVRGTGDTQYF
j_call: TRBJ1-2; v_call: TRBV5-1; d_call: -; clone_size: -; cdr3_nt: TGCGCCAGCAGCCCCGGGACGGCTCCCTATGGCTACACCTTC; cdr3_aa: CASSPGTAPYGYTF
j_call: TRBJ2-1; v_call: TRBV11-2; d_call: -; clone_size: -; cdr3_nt: TGTGCCAGCAGCTTAAGCGCTGCGGGGGCCTCATACAATGAGCAGTTCTTC; cdr3_aa: CASSLSAAGASYNEQFF
j_call: TRBJ1-5; v_call: TRBV20-1; d_call: TRBD1; clone_size: few; cdr3_nt: TGCAGTGCTAGTCCCTCAGGGGGCGGAAAGGGCCCCCAGCATTTT; cdr3_aa: CSASPSGGGKGPQHF
j_call: TRBJ2-1; v_call: TRBV3-1/TRBV3-2; d_call: TRBD1; clone_size: -; cdr3_nt: TGTGCCAGCAGCTGGGACAGGGGCTCCTACAATGAGCAGTTCTTC; cdr3_aa: CASSWDRGSYNEQFF
j_call: TRBJ2-5; v_call: TRBV2; d_call: TRBD2; clone_size: -; cdr3_nt: TGTGCCAGCAGTGGCGGGGGGCTCGCCGAGACCCAGTACTTC; cdr3_aa: CASSGGGLAETQYF
j_call: TRBJ1-6; v_call: TRBV19; d_call: -; clone_size: -; cdr3_nt: TGTGCCACTACCGGGACGGGAGATTCACCCCTCCACTTT; cdr3_aa: CATTGTGDSPLHF
j_call: TRBJ2-1; v_call: TRBV5-4; d_call: TRBD1; clone_size: -; cdr3_nt: TGTGCCAGCAGCTTAGGGGACAGGGTCAATGAGCAGTTCTTC; cdr3_aa: CASSLGDRVNEQFF
j_call: TRBJ1-1; v_call: TRBV30; d_call: -; clone_size: -; cdr3_nt: TGTGCCTGGAGTTGGAGAAGAGGGACTGAAGCTTTCTTT; cdr3_aa: CAWSWRRGTEAFF
j_call: TRBJ2-7; v_call: TRBV7-9; d_call: -; clone_size: once; cdr3_nt: TGTGCCAGCAGCTTAGTTTCAGACTACGAGCAGTACTTC; cdr3_aa: CASSLVSDYEQYF
j_call: TRBJ1-1; v_call: TRBV5-1; d_call: -; clone_size: -; cdr3_nt: TGCGCCAGCAGCTTGGTTGGGGGCGGGATGAACACTGAAGCTTTCTTT; cdr3_aa: CASSLVGGGMNTEAFF
j_call: TRBJ1-1; v_call: TRBV20-1; d_call: -; clone_size: -; cdr3_nt: TGCAGTGCTAGAGATCCGGATGAAGCTTTCTTT; cdr3_aa: CSARDPDEAFF
j_call: TRBJ2-7; v_call: TRBV11-2; d_call: -; clone_size: -; cdr3_nt: TGTGCCAGCAGGGGCTTTAAAGGTAGTAACTACGAGCAGTACTTC; cdr3_aa: CASRGFKGSNYEQYF
j_call: TRBJ2-1; v_call: TRBV2; d_call: -; clone_size: -; cdr3_nt: TGTGCCAGTAATAGCAGGAGTGAGCAGTTCTTC; cdr3_aa: CASNSRSEQFF
j_call: TRBJ2-7; v_call: TRBV7-6; d_call: TRBD2; clone_size: -; cdr3_nt: TGTGCCAGCAGCCCCGACGGCGGTAGCGGGGTCCACGAGCAGTACTTC; cdr3_aa: CASSPDGGSGVHEQYF